The next 15 T cell receptor beta chains were all read from a single sample in a study of T cell repertoires in cytomegalovirus infection. TCRdb ran MiXCR on the reads and lists one entry per CDR3 protein. The sample has a few hundred thousand distinct CDR3 sequences, about 33% seen once. These receptors lack a known antigen. The source was cultured PBMCs, collected from culture after CMV antigen stimulation. These receptors were collected from a human donor in good health (CMV status not recorded). Some clones in this sample may be carry-over from other donors' samples.

This clonotype was counted only a few times. V gene TRBV20-1 combines with J gene TRBJ2-5; 7 nucleotides agree with TRBD2. The CDR3 covers 16 residues. The V segment lost 5 bases and the J segment 2 bases; nucleotides outside the gene matches: 14. Germline assignment: CDR1 DFQATT and CDR2 SNEGSKA (reference sequence). CDR3 residues: CSAFGERGREQETQYF. Written as DNA, the CDR3 is TGCAGTGCTTTTGGGGAACGAGGGAGGGAACAAGAGACCCAGTACTTC.

V gene TRBV11-2 combines with J gene TRBJ2-1; 9 bases are a match to TRBD2. The CDR3 sequence is 17 residues long. Per germline, CDR1 SGHAT and CDR2 FQNNGV. With 1 base clipped from V and 9 bases from J, the junction kept 13 bases outside the gene matches. CDR3 coding DNA: TGTGCCAGCAGCTTAGGAAGAGGACTAGCGCAGGGGGGTGAGCAGTTCTTC. Its protein product is CASSLGRGLAQGGEQFF.

This clonotype was counted only a few times. The J gene is TRBJ2-3, the V gene TRBV6-5; D gene uncertain. V was shortened by 0 bases and J by 0 bases, with 10 bases between the two germline ends. CDR3 length equals 16 residues. The V gene's germline CDR1 is MNHEY and CDR2 SVGAGI. This chain's CDR3 is CASSYSTRPSTDTQYF. The CDR3 DNA is TGTGCCAGCAGTTACTCAACGCGCCCCAGCACAGATACGCAGTATTTT.

The chain recombines TRBV7-6 with TRBJ2-1; 9 positions match TRBD2. The CDR3 length is 16 residues. The V gene end was trimmed by 4 bases and the J gene end by 4 bases; junction bases not matched to a gene: 8. CDR1 and CDR2 from the germline V gene are SGHVS and FNYEAQ. The CDR3: CASSSTSGLSYNEQFF. The CDR3 nucleotides are TGTGCCAGCAGCTCCACTAGCGGGCTCTCTTACAATGAGCAGTTCTTC.

This clonotype was detected a few times. The rearrangement joins TRBV25-1 to TRBJ2-7, with 9 nucleotides matching TRBD1. The ends lost 4 bases at V and 3 bases at J; junction bases unmatched: 7. The length of the CDR3 is 15 residues. Germline CDR1 reads MGHDK; CDR2 reads SYGVNS. Written as DNA, the CDR3 is TGTGCCAGCAGTGCCCCCGGGACAGGGCACTACGAGCAGTACTTC. Amino acid sequence: CASSAPGTGHYEQYF.

Concerning this clonotype: One base away lies a much larger clone, so this may be a sequencing read error. This rearrangement joins TRBV7-4 to TRBJ1-3; D is ambiguous. This CDR3 comprises 17 residues. V was shortened by 4 bases and J by 3 bases, with 19 bases between the two germline ends. The germline CDR1 and CDR2 sequences are SGHVT and SQSDAQ. CDR3 amino acids: CASSSTRNSLHGNTIYF. CDR3 DNA: TGTGCCAGCAGCTCTACTCGGAACAGTTTGCATGGAAACACCATATATTTT.

The V and J genes are TRBV18 and TRBJ1-1, with D perhaps matching TRBD1 (6 bases). The CDR3 is 15 residues long. The V gene lost 0 bases and the J gene lost 7 bases, with 15 bases spanning the gap. Germline CDR1 is KGHSH and CDR2 is LQKENI. CDR3 amino acids: CASSPPRGVGIEAFF. DNA of the CDR3: TGTGCCAGCTCACCACCCAGGGGCGTAGGCATTGAAGCTTTCTTT.

This chain links TRBV7-2 with TRBJ2-1; 9 nucleotides line up with TRBD1. This CDR3 is built from 15 residues. The germline V gene encodes CDR1 SGHTA and CDR2 FQGNSA. Losses at the gene ends were 3 bases for V and 6 bases for J; bases not matched to a gene: 6. This CDR3 is CASSFTGTGINEQFF. In nucleotides, the CDR3 is TGTGCCAGCAGCTTTACCGGGACAGGGATCAATGAGCAGTTCTTC.

This chain connects TRBV6-8 to TRBJ2-1; 7 bases map to TRBD2. CDR1 is MNHGY, CDR2 SAAAGT, per germline. The CDR3 covers 16 residues. The junction had 16 bases not matched to a gene; V was cut back by 7 bases and J by 7 bases. The CDR3 is CASTIPSRLAVNEQFF. The CDR3 DNA reads TGTGCCAGCACCATACCGTCGCGACTAGCAGTGAATGAGCAGTTCTTC.

This clonotype turned up a few times. This chain links TRBV20-1 with TRBJ2-3; 11 positions agree with TRBD2. Unmatched junction bases numbered 8, after V lost 6 bases and J lost 6 bases. CDR3 length equals 14 residues. CDR1 and CDR2 (germline): DFQATT, SNEGSKA (reference sequence). This chain's CDR3 is CSAVAGGRRDTQYF. The DNA of the CDR3 is TGCAGTGCAGTAGCGGGAGGGCGAAGGGATACGCAGTATTTT.

This clonotype was observed a few times. The chain carries TRBV5-1 and TRBJ2-1; perhaps TRBD2 as D (5 bases). CDR3 size: 15 residues. V was cut by 4 bases and J by 1 base, with 12 bases left in between. Looked up from germline, CDR1 is SGHRS and CDR2 is YFSETQ. This CDR3 is CASSPMGGSYNEQFF. CDR3 sequence (DNA): TGCGCCAGCAGCCCCATGGGCGGGTCCTACAATGAGCAGTTCTTC.

There are a few counts of this clonotype. The gene calls are TRBV7-9 and TRBJ2-5, with D possibly TRBD2 on 6 matching bases. V was shortened by 5 bases and J by 5 bases, with 21 bases between the two germline ends. The length of the CDR3 is 16 residues. Germline assignment: CDR1 SEHNR and CDR2 FQNEAQ (reference sequence). The CDR3 is CASSTRRGWSVETQYF. Here the CDR3 DNA reads TGTGCCAGCAGCACCCGGAGGGGTTGGAGCGTGGAGACCCAGTACTTC.

The V call is TRBV20-1, the J call TRBJ1-5, with no clear D. Germline V gene data show CDR1 as DFQATT and CDR2 as SNEGSKA (reference sequence). Trimming took off 3 bases at V and 6 bases at J, with 9 bases between the two ends. The CDR3 totals 12 residues. The CDR3 nucleotides read TGCAGTGCTAGTCGAGTAGTTCAGCCCCAGCATTTT. It translates to CSASRVVQPQHF.

This clonotype was observed at least ten times. The conserved final phenylalanine or tryptophan is absent from the CDR3, which likely points to a read error. The DNA is left out, because the CDR3 cannot be placed on it with certainty; the CDR3 is given as TCRdb lists it. The chain links TRBV6-1 to TRBJ2-3; the DNA was not used to check the table's D call, TRBD2. Germline V CDR1 and CDR2: MNHNS, SASEGT. The CDR3 has 11 amino acids, counting both end residues. CDR3 residues: CASSSTGTSVP.

The gene calls are TRBV6-2 or TRBV6-3 and TRBJ1-3, with D uncertain. The germline gives CDR1 MNHEY, CDR2 SVGEGT. The CDR3 has 15 amino acids. V was cut by 6 bases and J by 3 bases, with 15 bases left in between. The CDR3: CASSPRLRGGNTIYF. The CDR3 bases are TGTGCCAGCAGCCCCCGGTTGAGAGGTGGAAACACCATATATTTT.